This is a list of T cell receptor beta chains from one sample in a study of cytomegalovirus exposure and HLA in healthy donors. The method was immunoSEQ multiplex PCR; TCRdb's version includes in-frame clones alone and lacks a portion of them. The sample consists of 150,000 to 200,000 clones, around 82% of them appearing once. The sample taken for sequencing was PBMCs. The receptor source for this set is a man aged 50-60 years in good health and CMV-seropositive. The conserved cysteine and the conserved F or W are not part of the CDR3 here. Each record gives: V gene, CDR3 protein.

V gene: TRBV19
CDR3 protein: ASSTGTSEQF

V gene: TRBV30
CDR3 protein: AWNGLWASEQF

V gene: TRBV28
CDR3 protein: ASSPSGGYEQY

V gene: TRBV11-2
CDR3 protein: ASSFPRGGLNTEAF

V gene: TRBV7-6
CDR3 protein: ASSLASQRGGPATTTDTQY

V gene: TRBV7-3
CDR3 protein: ASSQSRLGEQY

V gene: TRBV11-2
CDR3 protein: ASTLTGGMDEQY

V gene: TRBV19
CDR3 protein: ASSIIYSGQETQY

V gene: TRBV7-7
CDR3 protein: ASSFAPFAGSSYNEQF

V gene: TRBV7-9
CDR3 protein: ASSSPERGVVETQY

V gene: TRBV2
CDR3 protein: ASGGVRNDEQF

V gene: TRBV11-3
CDR3 protein: ASSQALGSAGELF

V gene: TRBV29-1
CDR3 protein: SVGQGPWDEQF

V gene: TRBV7-9
CDR3 protein: ASSSSRVVSIY

V gene: TRBV7-2
CDR3 protein: ASSLVVGYDGTAEQF

V gene: TRBV9
CDR3 protein: ASSRGNTIY

V gene: TRBV9
CDR3 protein: ASSGTSGSLYNEQF

V gene: TRBV7-8
CDR3 protein: ASSTHRGNEQF

V gene: TRBV14
CDR3 protein: ASSETYEQY

V gene: TRBV5-1
CDR3 protein: ASSLGGQTLQETQY

V gene: TRBV5-6
CDR3 protein: ASSYLAGETQY

V gene: TRBV29-1
CDR3 protein: STSGLAGPTVITDTQY

V gene: TRBV6-5
CDR3 protein: ASSSGLAKNIQY

V gene: TRBV23-1
CDR3 protein: ASSQWRRAGDTQY

V gene: TRBV10-3
CDR3 protein: AIRRQGFGNTIY

V gene: TRBV5-6
CDR3 protein: ASSSGLAGVSYEQY

V gene: TRBV11-3
CDR3 protein: ASSLGATPRHEQF

V gene: TRBV18
CDR3 protein: ASSPPGQTEAF

V gene: TRBV10-3
CDR3 protein: AISEGQGGNQPQH

V gene: TRBV7-9
CDR3 protein: ASSPGQGLIDEQF

V gene: TRBV6-1
CDR3 protein: ASSGRTGFSNQPQH

V gene: TRBV9
CDR3 protein: ASSVRRGNNEQF

V gene: TRBV28
CDR3 protein: AGQGNTEAF

V gene: TRBV11-2
CDR3 protein: ASNPSGVDGNTIY

V gene: TRBV18
CDR3 protein: ASSRRTGPGNEQF

V gene: TRBV19
CDR3 protein: ASSMGTSGYNEQF

V gene: TRBV5-4
CDR3 protein: ASSFQGYEQY

V gene: TRBV12-5
CDR3 protein: ASGLAYTGVNTEAF

V gene: TRBV5-1
CDR3 protein: ASRFWDRSYEQY